One sample yielded the 17 T cell receptor beta chains listed below, sequenced in a study of cytomegalovirus exposure and HLA in healthy donors. The PCR made use of 60 Vbeta and 13 Jbeta primers. Only in-frame clones appear in the TCRdb table, and some are missing; sequencing was by immunoSEQ multiplex PCR. This sample has 130,000 to 150,000 clones, with 80% to 90% found just once. Sequenced sample: PBMCs. The receptors shown here come from a woman aged 35 to 49 in good health and CMV-seropositive.

V gene TRBV10-3 combines with J gene TRBJ2-2; D may be TRBD2 (5 bases). V was pared by 2 bases and J by 5 bases, with 9 bases between. The germline V gene encodes CDR1 ENHRY and CDR2 SYGVKD. This CDR3 comprises 14 residues. CDR3 in amino acids: CAISELARTGELFF. The DNA for the CDR3 is TGTGCCATCAGTGAGCTAGCAAGAACCGGGGAGCTGTTTTTT.

V and J are TRBV6-1 and TRBJ2-5; 8 nucleotides align to TRBD2. Germline CDR1 and CDR2: MNHNS and SASEGT. The V segment lost 5 bases and the J segment 4 bases; nucleotides outside the gene matches: 9. The CDR3 runs to 15 residues. The CDR3 nucleotides are TGTGCCAGCAGTTTATTAGCGGGGACGGGAGAGACCCAGTACTTC. Translated: CASSLLAGTGETQYF.

The genes are TRBV28 and TRBJ1-1; D is ambiguous. The CDR3 loop spans 11 amino acids. CDR1 and CDR2 (germline): MDHEN, SYDVKM. Trimming pared 7 bases from V and 4 bases from J, leaving 7 bases between. CDR3 in amino acids: CASTGVTEAFF. The DNA of the CDR3 is TGTGCCAGCACCGGGGTCACTGAAGCTTTCTTT.

This chain joins TRBV2 and TRBJ1-2, with D maybe TRBD1 (5 bases). The CDR3 sequence is 14 residues long. V gave up 2 bases and J gave up 2 bases, with 9 bases separating them. Germline assignment: CDR1 SNHLY and CDR2 FYNNEI. The CDR3 DNA is TGTGCCAGCAGTGAAAGGGGCGCGAACTATGGCTACACCTTC. Its translation is CASSERGANYGYTF.

This chain connects TRBV28 to TRBJ2-7; a possible D gene is TRBD2 (5 bases). The V and J ends lost 2 bases and 5 bases respectively, with 13 bases between them. Germline V lookup: CDR1 MDHEN, CDR2 SYDVKM. This CDR3 region has 14 residues. CDR3 coding DNA: TGTGCCAGCAGTTTAACGAGGGCCGGGAACGAGCAGTACTTC. It encodes CASSLTRAGNEQYF. The entire variable domain, with the rest obtained from reference TRBV28 and TRBJ2-7, is as follows: DVKVTQSSRYLVKRTGEKVFLECVQDMDHENMFWYRQDPGLGLRLIYFSYDVKMKEKGDIPEGYSVSREKKERFSLILESASTNQTSMYLCASSLTRAGNEQYFGPGTRLTVT.

This clone was detected a few times. The chain links TRBV2 to TRBJ1-1; D is possibly TRBD1 (6 bases). The V gene lost 2 bases and the J gene lost 3 bases, with 7 bases spanning the gap. This CDR3 has 13 amino acids. Germline lookup yields CDR1 SNHLY and CDR2 FYNNEI. In DNA, the CDR3 is TGTGCCAGCAGTGAAAACAGGGACACTGAAGCTTTCTTT. Translation gives CASSENRDTEAFF.

This clone occurred a few times. This chain joins TRBV5-4 and TRBJ1-1, with 8 bases that match TRBD1. V shed 4 bases, J shed 1 base, and the junction held 6 bases outside the gene matches. The CDR3 covers 15 residues. Germline V gene lookup returns CDR1 SGHNT and CDR2 YYREEE (reference sequence). In DNA form, the CDR3 reads TGTGCCAGCAGCGGCGGCGGGACAGGGAACACTGAAGCTTTCTTT. It is translated as CASSGGGTGNTEAFF.

This clone showed up just once. The chain has TRBV27 and TRBJ2-4; D possibly corresponds to TRBD1 (6 bases). Germline V gene sequence: CDR1 MNHEY, CDR2 SMNVEV (reference sequence). Trimming pared 5 bases from V and 8 bases from J, leaving 13 bases between. The CDR3 extends over 13 amino acids. The CDR3 bases are TGTGCCAGCAGTCTAACAGGGACGCACATTCAGTACTTC. It is translated as CASSLTGTHIQYF.

This clone was found a few times. The V gene is TRBV30, the J gene TRBJ2-3, with D tentatively TRBD2 (6 bases). The CDR3 extends over 13 amino acids. Trimming cost V 8 bases and J 1 base, with 13 bases left between them. From germline, CDR1 is GTSNPN and CDR2 SVGIG (reference sequence). The CDR3 here is CARGGGGTDTQYF. The DNA for the CDR3 is TGTGCCAGGGGAGGCGGGGGCACAGATACGCAGTATTTT.

The J gene is TRBJ2-6, the V gene TRBV6-1; unclear D gene. Trimming removed 7 bases at V and 3 bases at J, with 13 bases between. The CDR3 is made up of 15 amino acids. The germline V gene encodes CDR1 MNHNS and CDR2 SASEGT. The CDR3 DNA is TGTGCCAGCAACGAAAGAGGTTTTGGGGCCAACGTCCTGACTTTC. It is translated as CASNERGFGANVLTF.

V and J are TRBV7-2 and TRBJ2-1; 11 nucleotides match TRBD2. This CDR3 contains 18 residues. After removal of 1 base from V and 10 bases from J, the junction contained 15 bases not matched to a gene. Looked up from germline, CDR1 is SGHTA and CDR2 is FQGNSA. The CDR3 sequence is CASSLEAGGTSGRREQFF. CDR3 bases: TGTGCCAGCAGCTTAGAGGCCGGGGGGACTAGCGGCCGAAGGGAGCAGTTCTTC.

For the CDR3, the DNA is TGCGCCAGCAGCGGAGGCCGCGCGGATGGGAGGACTGAAGCTTTCTTT. It yields the protein CASSGGRADGRTEAFF. The rearrangement uses TRBV10-1 and TRBJ1-1; D remains ambiguous. The V gene lost 6 bases and the J gene lost 5 bases, with 22 bases spanning the gap. This CDR3 comprises 16 residues. Germline V gene data show CDR1 as WNHNN and CDR2 as SYGVQD (reference sequence).

The chain combines TRBV18 with TRBJ2-5, with 8 bases that match TRBD1. This CDR3 contains 15 residues. V lost 3 bases to trimming and J lost 4 bases; unmatched junction nucleotides: 7. Germline V gives CDR1 KGHSH, CDR2 LQKENI. CDR3 sequence (DNA): TGTGCCAGCTCACCGCGGACAGGGTGGCCAGAGACCCAGTACTTC. It codes for CASSPRTGWPETQYF.

V usage is TRBV2 and J usage is TRBJ2-2; 9 bases line up with TRBD2. Germline CDR1 and CDR2: SNHLY and FYNNEI. There are 16 residues in the CDR3. J gave up 6 bases and V 5 bases, and 10 bases lay outside the gene matches. The CDR3 here is CASSHPGTSPAGELFF. The CDR3 nucleotides are TGTGCCAGCAGTCATCCCGGGACTAGCCCTGCCGGGGAGCTGTTTTTT.

The chain carries TRBV10-1 and TRBJ1-4; D might be TRBD1 (5 bases). Trimming stripped 11 bases from V and 5 bases from J, with 12 bases between. Germline-derived CDR1 and CDR2 are WNHNN and SYGVQD (reference sequence). The CDR3 has 12 residues. In nucleotides, the CDR3 is TGCGCCGGCGGGACGGCCAATGAAAAACTGTTTTTT. Translating gives CAGGTANEKLFF.

The CDR3 reads CSGLGTGGSYEQYF. CDR3 DNA: TGCAGCGGTCTTGGGACAGGGGGGTCCTACGAGCAGTACTTC. The V gene is TRBV29-1, the J gene TRBJ2-7, with TRBD1 matching over 11 bases. The germline CDR1 and CDR2 sequences are SQVTM and ANQGSEA. J gave up 1 base and V 7 bases, and 6 bases lay outside the gene matches. The CDR3 is 14 amino acids.

CDR3 protein: CASSQDGTGNYGYTF. CDR3 DNA sequence: TGTGCCAGCAGCCAAGATGGGACAGGGAACTATGGCTACACCTTC. This chain uses TRBV4-2 with TRBJ1-2, with 9 bases aligning to TRBD1. This CDR3 is 15 amino acids long. Germline assignment: CDR1 LGHNA and CDR2 YNFKEQ. Trimming at V came to 0 bases and at J to 2 bases, leaving 1 base not matched to a gene.